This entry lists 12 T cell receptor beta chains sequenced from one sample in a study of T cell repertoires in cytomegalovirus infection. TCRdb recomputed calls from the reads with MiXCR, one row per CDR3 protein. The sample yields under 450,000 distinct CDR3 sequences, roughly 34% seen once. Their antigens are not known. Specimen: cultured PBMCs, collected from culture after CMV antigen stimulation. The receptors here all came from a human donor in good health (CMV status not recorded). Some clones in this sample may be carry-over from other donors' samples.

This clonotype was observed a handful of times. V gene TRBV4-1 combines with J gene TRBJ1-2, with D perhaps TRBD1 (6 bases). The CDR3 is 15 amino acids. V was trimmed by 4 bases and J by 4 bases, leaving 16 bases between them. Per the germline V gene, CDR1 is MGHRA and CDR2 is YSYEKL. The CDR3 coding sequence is TGCGCCAGCAGCCCCGTGGGGGCTAGGTTCTATGGCTACACCTTC. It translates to CASSPVGARFYGYTF.

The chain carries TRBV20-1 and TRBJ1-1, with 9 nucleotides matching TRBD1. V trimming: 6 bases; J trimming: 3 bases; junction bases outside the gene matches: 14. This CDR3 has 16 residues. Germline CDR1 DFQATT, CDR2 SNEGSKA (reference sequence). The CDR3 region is CSAAPGQGWRDTEAFF. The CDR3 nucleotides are TGCAGTGCCGCACCAGGACAGGGGTGGCGGGACACTGAAGCTTTCTTT.

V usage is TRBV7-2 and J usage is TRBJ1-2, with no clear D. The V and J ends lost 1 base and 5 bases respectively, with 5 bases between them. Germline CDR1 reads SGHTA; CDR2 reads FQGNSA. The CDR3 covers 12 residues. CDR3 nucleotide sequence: TGTGCCAGCAGCTTAGACGTATATGGCTACACCTTC. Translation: CASSLDVYGYTF.

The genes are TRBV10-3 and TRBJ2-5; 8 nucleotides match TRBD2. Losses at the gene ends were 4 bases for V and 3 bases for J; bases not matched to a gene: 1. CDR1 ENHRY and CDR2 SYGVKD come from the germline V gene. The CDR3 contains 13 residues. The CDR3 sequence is CAISAGGEETQYF. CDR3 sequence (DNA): TGTGCCATCAGTGCCGGGGGGGAAGAGACCCAGTACTTC.

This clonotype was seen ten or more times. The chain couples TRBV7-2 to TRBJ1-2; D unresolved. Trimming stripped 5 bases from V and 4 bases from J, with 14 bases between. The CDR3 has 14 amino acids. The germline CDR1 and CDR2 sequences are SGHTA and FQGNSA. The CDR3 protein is CASSRGGSGYGYTF. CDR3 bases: TGTGCCAGCAGCCGAGGAGGGTCGGGCTATGGCTACACCTTC.

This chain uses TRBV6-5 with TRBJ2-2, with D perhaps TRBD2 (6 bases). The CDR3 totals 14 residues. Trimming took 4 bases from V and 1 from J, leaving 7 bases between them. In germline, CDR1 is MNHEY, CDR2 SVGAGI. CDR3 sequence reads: CASSWRGNTGELFF. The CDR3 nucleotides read TGTGCCAGCAGTTGGCGGGGGAACACCGGGGAGCTGTTTTTT.

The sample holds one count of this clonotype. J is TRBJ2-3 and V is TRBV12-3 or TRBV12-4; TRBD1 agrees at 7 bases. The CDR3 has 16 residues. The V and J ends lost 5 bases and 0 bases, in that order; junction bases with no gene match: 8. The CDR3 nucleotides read TGTGCCAGCAGTAAGAACAGGGGAACTAGCACAGATACGCAGTATTTT. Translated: CASSKNRGTSTDTQYF.

CDR3 protein: CSAREASGNQETQYF. The CDR3 nucleotides are TGCAGTGCTAGAGAGGCTAGCGGGAATCAAGAGACCCAGTACTTC. The rearrangement uses TRBV20-1 and TRBJ2-5, with 9 bases identical to TRBD2. The germline V gene has CDR1 DFQATT and CDR2 SNEGSKA (reference sequence). Germline trimming cut 0 bases from V and 2 bases from J; bases unmatched to any gene: 4. This CDR3 is built from 15 residues.

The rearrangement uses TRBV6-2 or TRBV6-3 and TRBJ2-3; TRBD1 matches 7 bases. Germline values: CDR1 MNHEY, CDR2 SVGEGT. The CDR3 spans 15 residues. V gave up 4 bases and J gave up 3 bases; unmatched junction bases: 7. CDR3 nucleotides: TGTGCCAGCAGTTCTCGTCCAGGGGGAACAGATACGCAGTATTTT. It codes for CASSSRPGGTDTQYF.

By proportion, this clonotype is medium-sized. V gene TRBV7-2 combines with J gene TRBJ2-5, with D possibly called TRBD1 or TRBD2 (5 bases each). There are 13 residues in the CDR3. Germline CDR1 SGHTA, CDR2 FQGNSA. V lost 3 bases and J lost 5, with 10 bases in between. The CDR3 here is CASSLGRDETQYF. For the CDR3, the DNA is TGTGCCAGCAGCTTGGGAAGGGACGAGACCCAGTACTTC.

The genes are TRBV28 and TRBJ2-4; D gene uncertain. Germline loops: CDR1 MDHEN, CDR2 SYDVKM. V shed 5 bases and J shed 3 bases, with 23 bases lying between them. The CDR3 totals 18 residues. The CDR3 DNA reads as TGTGCCAGCAGTCAAAGCCTAATCGGACGCCCGGTCAAAAACATTCAGTACTTC. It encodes CASSQSLIGRPVKNIQYF.

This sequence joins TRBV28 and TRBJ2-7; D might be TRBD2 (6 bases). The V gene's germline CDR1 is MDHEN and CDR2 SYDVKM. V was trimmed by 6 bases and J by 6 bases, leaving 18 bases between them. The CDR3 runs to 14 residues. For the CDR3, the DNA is TGTGCCAGCAGCAACGCTCGGGAGCAGTTCGAGCAGTACTTC. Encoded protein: CASSNAREQFEQYF.